The 23 T cell receptor beta chains reported below all come from one sample, sequenced in a study of OX40 agonist ivuxolimab in advanced cancers. Sequencing used immunoSEQ multiplex PCR; TCRdb keeps in-frame clones, though not all of them. This sample has about 55,000 clones, with about 84% found just once. The sample was CD4+ or CD8+ T cells sorted from blood, taken in a trial of the OX40 agonist ivuxolimab. The origin of the receptors is an adult with an advanced solid tumor such as melanoma, head and neck, liver or kidney cancer.

The chain employs TRBV18 and TRBJ1-4; a possible D gene is TRBD1 (5 bases). CDR3 length equals 17 residues. Trimming left V 2 bases short and J 3 bases short, with 16 bases between. CDR1 and CDR2 from the germline V gene are KGHSH and LQKENI. The CDR3 sequence: CASSPISPGRSNEKLFF. CDR3 nucleotide sequence: TGTGCCAGCTCACCAATTTCCCCAGGGAGGTCTAATGAAAAACTGTTTTTT.

V is TRBV7-2 and J is TRBJ1-3; possible D gene TRBD1, 6 bases. The CDR3 contains 16 residues. From germline, CDR1 is SGHTA and CDR2 FQGNSA. V shed 2 bases and J shed 0 bases, with 11 bases lying between them. The CDR3 sequence is CASSLYQGNSGNTIYF. The CDR3 DNA sequence: TGTGCCAGCAGCTTATATCAGGGGAACTCTGGAAACACCATATATTTT.

The table lists this clone with a count of one. The chain couples TRBV6-1 to TRBJ1-4; 10 bases agree with TRBD1. CDR1 MNHNS and CDR2 SASEGT come from the germline V gene. This CDR3 contains 15 residues. J gave up 8 bases and V 7 bases, and 10 bases lay outside the gene matches. The CDR3 reads CASTAVGTGVEKLFF. The CDR3 nucleotides read TGTGCCAGCACCGCAGTGGGGACAGGGGTCGAAAAACTGTTTTTT.

The chain combines TRBV5-8 with TRBJ2-3; 9 positions agree with TRBD2. The CDR3 covers 19 residues. Germline CDR1 SGHTS, CDR2 YDEGEE. The V segment lost 3 bases and the J segment 0 bases; nucleotides outside the gene matches: 14. This CDR3 reads CASSSGRRRGGASTDTQYF. The CDR3 DNA reads TGTGCCAGCAGCTCGGGTCGGCGGCGGGGGGGAGCTAGCACAGATACGCAGTATTTT.

The V gene is TRBV6-5, the J gene TRBJ1-3, with a tentative D call TRBD1 (5 bases). The CDR3 runs to 14 residues. Deletions cut 7 bases from V and 2 bases from J, with 12 bases between. In germline, CDR1 is MNHEY, CDR2 SVGAGI. The CDR3 coding sequence is TGTGCCAGCACAGACAGAGCCGCTGGAAACACCATATATTTT. Its translation: CASTDRAAGNTIYF.

The chain has TRBV7-3 and TRBJ2-2, with 7 positions matching TRBD1. The germline V gene encodes CDR1 SGHTA and CDR2 FQGTGA. The CDR3 spans 14 residues. The junction had 5 bases not matched to a gene; V was cut back by 6 bases and J by 4 bases. The CDR3 protein is CASRSGQLTGELFF. The DNA of the CDR3 is TGTGCCAGCAGATCGGGACAGCTCACCGGGGAGCTGTTTTTT.

The V call is TRBV18, the J call TRBJ1-1; D is uncertain. The V gene lost 2 bases and the J gene lost 6 bases, with 10 bases spanning the gap. Germline V gene sequence: CDR1 KGHSH, CDR2 LQKENI. This CDR3 has 13 residues. This CDR3 reads CASSPGVGPEAFF. The DNA of the CDR3 is TGTGCCAGCTCACCAGGGGTAGGGCCTGAAGCTTTCTTT.

This chain connects TRBV6-5 to TRBJ1-1, with unresolved D. This CDR3 has 14 amino acids. Germline assignment: CDR1 MNHEY and CDR2 SVGAGI. V gave up 2 bases and J gave up 0 bases, with 7 bases separating them. The CDR3 is CASSYVSVNTEAFF. The CDR3 DNA is TGTGCCAGCAGTTACGTTTCCGTGAACACTGAAGCTTTCTTT.

The gene calls are TRBV27 and TRBJ1-4; a possible D gene is TRBD1 (6 bases). Trimming took off 4 bases at V and 3 bases at J, with 12 bases between the two ends. The CDR3 is made up of 15 amino acids. CDR1 is MNHEY, CDR2 SMNVEV, per germline (reference sequence). CDR3 DNA: TGTGCCAGCAGTTCGCTTGACAGGCCTAATGAAAAACTGTTTTTT. This codes for CASSSLDRPNEKLFF.

Comment on this clone: The identical CDR3 is also encoded by other nucleotide sequences in the sample. The chain recombines TRBV19 with TRBJ2-5; D may be TRBD2 (5 bases). Trimming shortened V by 3 bases and J by 3 bases, and 5 bases separated the two germline ends. CDR1 and CDR2 (germline): LNHDA, SQIVND (reference sequence). There are 12 residues in the CDR3. DNA for the CDR3: TGTGCCAGTAGTATCGGGAAAGAGACCCAGTACTTC. It encodes CASSIGKETQYF.

This chain joins TRBV28 and TRBJ1-2, with D maybe TRBD1 (5 bases). The V gene's germline CDR1 is MDHEN and CDR2 SYDVKM. The CDR3 loop spans 11 amino acids. The V and J ends lost 4 bases and 7 bases respectively, with 7 bases between them. The CDR3 sequence: CASSSRGGYTF. The CDR3 nucleotides read TGTGCCAGCAGTTCAAGGGGTGGCTACACCTTC.

The genes are TRBV19 and TRBJ2-2; 8 positions agree with TRBD1. Trimming at V came to 7 bases and at J to 9 bases, leaving 7 bases not matched to a gene. This CDR3 comprises 13 residues. Germline CDR1 and CDR2: LNHDA and SQIVND (reference sequence). For the CDR3, the DNA is TGTGCCAGTAAGACCCAGGGGGCTCGGGAGCTGTTTTTT. Its protein product is CASKTQGARELFF.

As concerns this clone: The junction differs from germline at one of its ends, possibly a read error. The chain joins TRBV9 to TRBJ2-1, with D perhaps TRBD2 (5 bases). The CDR3 length is 13 residues. The V gene's germline CDR1 is SGDLS and CDR2 YYNGEE. The CDR3 region has the DNA TGTGCCAGCAGTGTAGTGGGAGCGACTGAGCAGTTCTTC. It encodes CASSVVGATEQFF.

This rearrangement joins TRBV7-6 to TRBJ1-1; D ambiguous. CDR1 and CDR2 (germline): SGHVS, FNYEAQ. The V gene lost 0 bases and the J gene lost 0 bases, with 5 bases spanning the gap. CDR3 size: 14 residues. CDR3 amino acids: CASSLAGMNTEAFF. The CDR3 DNA reads TGTGCCAGCAGCTTAGCAGGGATGAACACTGAAGCTTTCTTT.

This clone has only one observation. V and J are TRBV6-5 and TRBJ1-3; D is undetermined. CDR3 length: 15 amino acids. Per germline, CDR1 MNHEY and CDR2 SVGAGI. V gave up 0 bases and J gave up 3 bases, with 9 bases separating them. The CDR3 protein is CASSYSFRSGNTIYF. DNA for the CDR3: TGTGCCAGCAGTTACTCTTTTAGAAGTGGAAACACCATATATTTT.

The chain recombines TRBV6-1 with TRBJ2-5; D gene unclear. Germline V CDR1 and CDR2: MNHNS, SASEGT. The CDR3 runs to 15 residues. V lost 1 base and J lost 3, with 12 bases in between. The CDR3 spells CASSEDLRLEETQYF. CDR3 in DNA: TGTGCCAGCAGTGAAGACCTTCGTCTCGAAGAGACCCAGTACTTC.

The CDR3 bases are TGCGCCAGCAGCCATTTTGGACAGTCGAACACTGAAGCTTTCTTT. Residues: CASSHFGQSNTEAFF. The gene calls are TRBV4-1 and TRBJ1-1, with a tentative D call TRBD1 (6 bases). The CDR3 has 15 residues. Germline loops: CDR1 MGHRA, CDR2 YSYEKL. V was trimmed by 3 bases and J by 1 base, leaving 12 bases between them.

In this sample, this clone turned up once. V usage is TRBV5-1 and J usage is TRBJ1-6, with TRBD1 as a possible D gene (5 bases). This CDR3 is built from 15 residues. V was trimmed by 2 bases and J by 10 bases, leaving 16 bases between them. Germline V CDR1 and CDR2: SGHRS, YFSETQ. The CDR3 here is CASSLEGRVGSPLHF. The CDR3 DNA follows: TGCGCCAGCAGCTTAGAGGGCAGGGTAGGATCACCCCTCCACTTT.

V gene TRBV7-2 combines with J gene TRBJ1-4; D call uncertain. The CDR3 is 14 amino acids. The V gene's germline CDR1 is SGHTA and CDR2 FQGNSA. V was clipped by 4 bases and J by 6 bases, with 12 bases between them. CDR3 loop: CASSSEFRDEKLFF. CDR3 bases: TGTGCCAGCAGCTCGGAGTTTCGTGATGAAAAACTGTTTTTT.

The chain couples TRBV5-5 to TRBJ1-5; no definite D call. CDR3 length: 14 residues. Germline assignment: CDR1 SGHKS and CDR2 YYEKEE (reference sequence). V was shortened by 4 bases and J by 4 bases, with 12 bases between the two germline ends. CDR3 region: CASSLEQTNQPQHF. CDR3 bases: TGTGCCAGCAGCCTTGAGCAGACGAATCAGCCCCAGCATTTT.

The chain couples TRBV27 to TRBJ1-2; D might be TRBD1 (5 bases). The V and J ends lost 2 bases and 4 bases respectively, with 14 bases between them. CDR1 is MNHEY and CDR2 is SMNVEV in the germline V gene (reference sequence). The CDR3 contains 15 residues. DNA of the CDR3: TGTGCCAGCAGTTTAAAGGTACGGGACGCCTATGGCTACACCTTC. Protein: CASSLKVRDAYGYTF.

This chain uses TRBV7-9 with TRBJ2-7; possibly TRBD1 for D (6 bases). The ends were cut back, 0 bases at V and 6 bases at J, with 18 bases in the middle. The CDR3 runs to 16 residues. CDR1 is SEHNR and CDR2 is FQNEAQ in the germline V gene (reference sequence). This chain's CDR3 is CASSLADRPVRGEQYF. As DNA, the CDR3 is TGTGCCAGCAGCTTAGCCGACAGGCCGGTCCGAGGCGAGCAGTACTTC.

The chain has TRBV7-8 and TRBJ1-5; 7 nucleotides line up with TRBD1. V lost 5 bases, J lost 7 bases, and 17 bases stayed unmatched. The germline V gene encodes CDR1 SGHVS and CDR2 FQNEAQ. The CDR3 has 17 amino acids. The chain's CDR3 is CASSVSLIQGTGQPQHF. CDR3 in DNA: TGTGCCAGCAGCGTAAGCCTAATACAGGGGACTGGGCAGCCCCAGCATTTT.